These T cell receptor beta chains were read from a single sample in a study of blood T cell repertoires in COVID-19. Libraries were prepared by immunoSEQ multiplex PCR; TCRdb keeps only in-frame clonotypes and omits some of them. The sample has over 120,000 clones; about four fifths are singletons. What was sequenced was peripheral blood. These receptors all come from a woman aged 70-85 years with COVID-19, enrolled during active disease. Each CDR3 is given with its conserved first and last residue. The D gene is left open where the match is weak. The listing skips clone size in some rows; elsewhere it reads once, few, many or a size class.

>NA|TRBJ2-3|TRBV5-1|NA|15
CASRPQQTPTDTQYF
TGCGCCAGTCGACCGCAGCAGACACCCACAGATACGCAGTATTTT
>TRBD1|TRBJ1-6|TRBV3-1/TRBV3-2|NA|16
CASSQDRQGRRSPLHF
TGTGCCAGCAGCCAAGATCGACAGGGGAGAAGGTCACCCCTCCACTTT
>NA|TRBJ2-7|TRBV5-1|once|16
CASSLGWGQSSYEQYF
TGCGCCAGCAGCTTGGGGTGGGGGCAAAGCTCCTACGAGCAGTACTTC
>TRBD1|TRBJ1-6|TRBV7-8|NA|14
CASSLRQGESPLHF
TGTGCCAGCAGCCTAAGACAGGGGGAATCACCCCTCCACTTT
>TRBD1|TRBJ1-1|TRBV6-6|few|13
CASSTGGLTEAFF
TGTGCCAGCAGCACAGGGGGCCTTACCGAAGCTTTCTTT
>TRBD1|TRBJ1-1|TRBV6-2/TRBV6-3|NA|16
CASSYRDRGMNTEAFF
TGTGCCAGCAGTTACCGGGACAGGGGCATGAACACTGAAGCTTTCTTT
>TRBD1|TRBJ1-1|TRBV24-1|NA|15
CATSDGGQSNTEAFF
TGTGCCACCAGTGATGGGGGACAGTCGAACACTGAAGCTTTCTTT
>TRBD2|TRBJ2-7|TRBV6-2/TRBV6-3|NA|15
CASSPRLAGAYEQYF
TGTGCCAGCAGTCCGAGACTAGCGGGGGCCTACGAGCAGTACTTC
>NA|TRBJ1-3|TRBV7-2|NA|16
CASSLHLGGTGNTIYF
TGTGCCAGCAGCTTACACCTCGGGGGGACTGGAAACACCATATATTTT
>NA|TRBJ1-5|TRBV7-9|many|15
CASSFRPRGNQPQHF
TGTGCCAGCAGCTTTCGACCCCGGGGCAATCAGCCCCAGCATTTT
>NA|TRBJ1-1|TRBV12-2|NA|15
CASRWGKGANTEAFF
NA
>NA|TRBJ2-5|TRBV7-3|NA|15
CASSLMPSQAETQYF
TGTGCCAGCAGCTTAATGCCTAGCCAGGCCGAGACCCAGTACTTC
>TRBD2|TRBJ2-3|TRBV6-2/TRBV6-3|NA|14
CASSYSESGGKQYF
TGTGCCAGCAGTTACTCGGAGAGCGGGGGAAAGCAGTATTTT
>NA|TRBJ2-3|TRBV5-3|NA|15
CARSLPGAPHDTQYF
TGTGCCAGAAGCTTGCCAGGTGCTCCACACGATACGCAGTATTTT
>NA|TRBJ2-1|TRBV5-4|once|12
CASSVGGVRQFF
TGTGCCAGCAGCGTCGGGGGTGTTCGGCAGTTCTTC
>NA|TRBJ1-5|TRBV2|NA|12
CASSEASRPQHF
TGTGCCAGCAGTGAAGCGTCCAGGCCCCAGCATTTT
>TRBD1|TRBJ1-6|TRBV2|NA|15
CASRPGTGSVSPLHF
TGTGCCAGCAGACCGGGGACAGGGAGTGTTTCACCCCTCCACTTT
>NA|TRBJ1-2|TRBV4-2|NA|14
CASSQDRGAGGYTF
TGTGCCAGCAGCCAAGATCGGGGGGCAGGGGGCTACACCTTC
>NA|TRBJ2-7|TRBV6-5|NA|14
CASSYFGGQYEQYF
TGTGCCAGCAGTTACTTCGGGGGGCAATACGAGCAGTACTTC
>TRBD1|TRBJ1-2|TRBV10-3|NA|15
CAISPTTGESYGYTF
TGTGCCATCAGCCCCACCACAGGGGAATCCTATGGCTACACCTTC
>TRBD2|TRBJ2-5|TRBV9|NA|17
CASSTRGGGGGGETQYF
TGTGCCAGCAGCACCCGGGGGGGCGGGGGCGGAGGAGAGACCCAGTACTTC
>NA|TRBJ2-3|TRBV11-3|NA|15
CASSLSVRGTDTQYF
TGTGCCAGCAGCTTATCCGTGAGAGGGACAGATACGCAGTATTTT
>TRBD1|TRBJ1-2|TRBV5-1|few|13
CASSPGQEYGYTF
TGCGCCAGCAGCCCAGGACAGGAATATGGCTACACCTTC